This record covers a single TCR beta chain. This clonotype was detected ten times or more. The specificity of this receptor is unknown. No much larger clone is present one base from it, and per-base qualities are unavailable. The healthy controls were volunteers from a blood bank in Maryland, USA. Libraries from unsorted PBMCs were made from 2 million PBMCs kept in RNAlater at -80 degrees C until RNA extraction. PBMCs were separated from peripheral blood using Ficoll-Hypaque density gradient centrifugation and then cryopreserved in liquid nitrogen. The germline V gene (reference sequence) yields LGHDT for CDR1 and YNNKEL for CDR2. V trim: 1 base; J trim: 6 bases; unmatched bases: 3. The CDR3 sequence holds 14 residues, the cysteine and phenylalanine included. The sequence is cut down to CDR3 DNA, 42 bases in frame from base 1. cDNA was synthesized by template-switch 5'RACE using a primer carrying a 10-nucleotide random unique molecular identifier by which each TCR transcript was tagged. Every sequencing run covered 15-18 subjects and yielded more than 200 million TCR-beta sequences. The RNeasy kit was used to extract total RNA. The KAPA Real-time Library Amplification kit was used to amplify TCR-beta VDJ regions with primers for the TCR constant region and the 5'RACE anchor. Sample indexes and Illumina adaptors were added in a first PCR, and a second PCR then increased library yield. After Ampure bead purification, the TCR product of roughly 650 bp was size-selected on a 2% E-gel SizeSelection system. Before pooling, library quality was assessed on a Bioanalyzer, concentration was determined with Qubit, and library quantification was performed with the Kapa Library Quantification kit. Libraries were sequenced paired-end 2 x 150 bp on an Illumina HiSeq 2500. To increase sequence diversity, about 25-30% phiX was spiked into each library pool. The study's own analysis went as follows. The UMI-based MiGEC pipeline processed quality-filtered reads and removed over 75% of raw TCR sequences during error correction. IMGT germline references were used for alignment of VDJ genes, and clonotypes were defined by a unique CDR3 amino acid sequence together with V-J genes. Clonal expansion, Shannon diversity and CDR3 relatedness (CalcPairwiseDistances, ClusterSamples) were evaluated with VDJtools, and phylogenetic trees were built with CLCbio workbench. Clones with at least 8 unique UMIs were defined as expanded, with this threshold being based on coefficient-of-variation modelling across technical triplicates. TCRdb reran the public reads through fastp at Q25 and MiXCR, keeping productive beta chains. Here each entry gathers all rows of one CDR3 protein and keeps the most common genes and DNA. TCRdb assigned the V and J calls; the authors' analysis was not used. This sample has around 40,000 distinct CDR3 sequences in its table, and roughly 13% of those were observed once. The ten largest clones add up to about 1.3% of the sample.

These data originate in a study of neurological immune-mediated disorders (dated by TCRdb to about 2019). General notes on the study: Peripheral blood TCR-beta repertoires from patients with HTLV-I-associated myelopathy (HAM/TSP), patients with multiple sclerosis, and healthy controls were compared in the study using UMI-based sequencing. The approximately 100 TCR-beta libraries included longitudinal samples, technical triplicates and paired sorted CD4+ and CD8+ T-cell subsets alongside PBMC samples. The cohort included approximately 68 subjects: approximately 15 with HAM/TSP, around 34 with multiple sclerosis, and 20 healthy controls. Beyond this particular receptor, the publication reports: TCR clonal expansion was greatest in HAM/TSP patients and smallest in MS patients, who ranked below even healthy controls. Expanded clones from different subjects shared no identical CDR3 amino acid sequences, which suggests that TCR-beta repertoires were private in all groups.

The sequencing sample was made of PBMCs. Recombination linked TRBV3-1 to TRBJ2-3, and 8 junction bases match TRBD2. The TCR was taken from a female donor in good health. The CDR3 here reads CASSQAGLADTQYF. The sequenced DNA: TGTGCCAGCAGCCAAGCTGGACTAGCTGATACGCAGTATTTT.